Described below is a single TCR beta chain sequence and its context. Its matching antigen is unknown. This sample stems from a study of cytomegalovirus exposure and HLA in healthy donors. General study points: Later analysis identified several of the most significant clusters that appeared linked to common viral pathogens.

PCR used 60 Vbeta primers and 13 Jbeta primers. The assay was immunoSEQ multiplex PCR, and TCRdb's table has in-frame clones only and misses some. This sample has roughly 86,000 clones, with around 69% found just once. Regarding donors, all were healthy bone marrow donors. Germline loops: CDR1 LNHDA, CDR2 SQIVND (reference sequence). V gave up 1 base and J gave up 6 bases; unmatched junction bases: 6. The CDR3 sequence is 15 residues long. The sequence came from a man aged 30 to 45 in good health and CMV-seronegative. The V call is TRBV19, the J call TRBJ2-4; the match to TRBD1 covers 7 bases. Material: PBMCs. The CDR3 spells CASSIGAGTANIQYF. For the CDR3, the DNA is TGTGCCAGTAGTATAGGAGCCGGGACAGCAAACATTCAGTACTTC.